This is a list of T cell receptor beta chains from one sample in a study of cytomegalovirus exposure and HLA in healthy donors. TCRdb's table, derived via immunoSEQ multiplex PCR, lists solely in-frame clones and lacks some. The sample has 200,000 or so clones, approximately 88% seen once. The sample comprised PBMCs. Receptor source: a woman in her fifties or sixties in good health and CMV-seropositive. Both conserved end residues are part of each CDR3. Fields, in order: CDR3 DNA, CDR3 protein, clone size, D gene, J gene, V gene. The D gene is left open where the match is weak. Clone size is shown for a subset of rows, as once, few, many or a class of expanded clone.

TGTGCCAGCAGCTCCCCTATCCGACAGGGGGCGTTCCCCACAGATACGCAGTATTTT CASSSPIRQGAFPTDTQYF NA TRBD1 TRBJ2-3 TRBV7-2
TGTGCCAGCAGCCCCGGACAGGGGGCGCATTCGCAGTACTTC CASSPGQGAHSQYF NA TRBD1 TRBJ2-7 TRBV7-4
TGTGCCAGCACCCGGGGTGGGGAGTCCTCCGAGCAGTACTTC CASTRGGESSEQYF NA NA TRBJ2-7 TRBV6-5
TGTGCCAGCAGCCTAGACAGTCTCTCCTCTGGGGCCAACGTCCTGACTTTC CASSLDSLSSGANVLTF NA NA TRBJ2-6 TRBV2
TGTGCCAGCAGGAACTCCCCCGGTGGTAATGAGCAGTTCTTC CASRNSPGGNEQFF once NA TRBJ2-1 TRBV2
TGTGCCTGGACAGCGGGTCCCTACAATGAGCAGTTCTTC CAWTAGPYNEQFF NA NA TRBJ2-1 TRBV30
TGTGCCAGTAGTATTCAGACAGGCTACGAGCAGTACTTC CASSIQTGYEQYF NA NA TRBJ2-7 TRBV19
TGCGCCAGCAGCTTGGGACTAGCGGGGGGAGAGACCCAGTACTTC CASSLGLAGGETQYF NA TRBD2 TRBJ2-5 TRBV5-1
TGTGCCATCAGGATGGAGACAGGGCGCTATGGCTACACCTTC CAIRMETGRYGYTF NA TRBD1 TRBJ1-2 TRBV10-3
TGTGCCAGCAGCCAAACCGGGTACGACAGGAACTATGGCTACACCTTC CASSQTGYDRNYGYTF NA NA TRBJ1-2 TRBV7-9
TGTGCCAGAAGAATAGGGGGACAACCTAATAATTCACCCCTCCACTTT CARRIGGQPNNSPLHF once NA TRBJ1-6 TRBV7-5
TGTGCCATCAGACCACCCTCCGGTGAGACCCAGTACTTC CAIRPPSGETQYF NA NA TRBJ2-5 TRBV6-5
TGCAGCGTTGAAATTTGGGACAGCTCCTACAATGAGCAGTTCTTC CSVEIWDSSYNEQFF few TRBD1 TRBJ2-1 TRBV29-1
TGTGCCAGCAGTGGAAACAGGGCTGGCTACACCTTC CASSGNRAGYTF NA NA TRBJ1-2 TRBV6-1
TGTGCCAGTAGTATAGACAGGGGGTCCGGGGAGCTGTTTTTT CASSIDRGSGELFF NA TRBD1 TRBJ2-2 TRBV19
TGTGCCTCCCTAAGACAGGGTTGGGAAAAACTGTTTTTT CASLRQGWEKLFF NA TRBD1 TRBJ1-4 TRBV30
TGTGCCAGCAGCCTCCGCACAGATACGCAGTATTTT CASSLRTDTQYF NA NA TRBJ2-3 TRBV13
TGTGCCGCCACCTCGACGGGCTACGAGCAGTACTTC CAATSTGYEQYF few NA TRBJ2-7 TRBV6-5
TGTGCCAGCAGCCCCGTAGAACTCCCCGAGACCCAGTACTTC CASSPVELPETQYF NA NA TRBJ2-5 TRBV9
TGCGCCAGCAGCGTGACAGGATCCTATAATTCACCCCTCCACTTT CASSVTGSYNSPLHF NA NA TRBJ1-6 TRBV5-1
TGTGCCAGCAGCTTGGGGCTGGGGGGGAGGAACAATGAGCAGTTCTTC CASSLGLGGRNNEQFF NA TRBD2 TRBJ2-1 TRBV5-4
TGCCATCCCACAGGGGAAAATGAAAAACTGTTTTTT CHPTGENEKLFF NA TRBD1 TRBJ1-4 TRBV6-6
TGTGCCAGCAGCTCCGGGACACAATTCGAAAAACTGTTTTTT CASSSGTQFEKLFF NA NA TRBJ1-4 TRBV28
TGTGCCAGCCGCAATAGCGGGGTTTCCACAGATACGCAGTATTTT CASRNSGVSTDTQYF NA TRBD2 TRBJ2-3 TRBV6-5
TGTGCCAGCAGCCAAGGACAGGGTCAACTGTTTTTT CASSQGQGQLFF NA TRBD1 TRBJ1-4 TRBV7-9
TGTGCCAGCTCACTACGGGACAGGGGCACTGAAGCTTTCTTT CASSLRDRGTEAFF NA TRBD1 TRBJ1-1 TRBV18
TGTGCCAGCACCACAGGGGGCAACTATGGCTACACCTTC CASTTGGNYGYTF NA TRBD1 TRBJ1-2 TRBV6-1
TGTGCCAGTACGACAGGACCTAATTCACCCCTCCACTTT CASTTGPNSPLHF few NA TRBJ1-6 TRBV28
TGTGCCAGCAGCCGGGACACTGAAGCTTTCTTT CASSRDTEAFF few NA TRBJ1-1 TRBV11-2
TGTGCCAGTACCCCCCCAGGGTTGGCTAGCGGGGGGGCGGATACGCAGTATTTT CASTPPGLASGGADTQYF NA TRBD2 TRBJ2-3 TRBV19
TGCGCCAGCAGACAGGACAGCTCCTATAATTCACCCCTCCACTTT CASRQDSSYNSPLHF once NA TRBJ1-6 TRBV10-1
TGCAGCGCTGGGGAGGGAGAGGCCCAGTACTTC CSAGEGEAQYF NA TRBD2 TRBJ2-5 TRBV20-1
TGTGCCTGGAGTGTGGACAGGGAGGATGGCTACACCTTC CAWSVDREDGYTF NA TRBD1 TRBJ1-2 TRBV30
TGTGCCAGCAGCTGGGGGGTCCCAGGGGGCGGCTACACCTTC CASSWGVPGGGYTF NA TRBD1 TRBJ1-2 TRBV5-5
TGCGCCAGCAGCCCGAGCGGGGGGGGATACAATGAGCAGTTCTTC CASSPSGGGYNEQFF NA TRBD2 TRBJ2-1 TRBV5-1
TGTGCCAGCAGCTTAGCGGGGGGGGAACGCACCGGGGAGCTGTTTTTT CASSLAGGERTGELFF NA TRBD2 TRBJ2-2 TRBV7-2
TGCAGCGTTGAACCAGGCACCAACACTGAAGCTTTCTTT CSVEPGTNTEAFF NA NA TRBJ1-1 TRBV29-1
TGTGCCAGCAGCTTACAGGGGGCGCCTAGCACAGATACGCAGTATTTT CASSLQGAPSTDTQYF NA TRBD1 TRBJ2-3 TRBV7-2
TGTGCCAGTACCCATCGAAGCCCCTCTGGAAACACCATATATTTT CASTHRSPSGNTIYF NA NA TRBJ1-3 TRBV19
TGCGCCAGCAGCGTACAGGGGGCCCCGAACACTGAAGCTTTCTTT CASSVQGAPNTEAFF NA TRBD1 TRBJ1-1 TRBV5-1
TGCGCCAGCAGCCCCGGACAGCTTTCGTCCTACGAGCAGTACTTC CASSPGQLSSYEQYF NA NA TRBJ2-7 TRBV4-1
TGTGCCAGCAGCTCCGACAGGGGGTACACTGAAGCTTTCTTT CASSSDRGYTEAFF once TRBD1 TRBJ1-1 TRBV9
TGCAGCGTCGGGGACAGCTCTGGGGCCAACGTCCTGACTTTC CSVGDSSGANVLTF NA TRBD1 TRBJ2-6 TRBV29-1
TGCGCCAGTAGCCGGGACAGAGGCACAGATACGCAGTATTTT CASSRDRGTDTQYF NA TRBD1 TRBJ2-3 TRBV5-1
TGTGCCAGCAGCCAAGGTCAGTGGAACACTGAAGCTTTCTTT CASSQGQWNTEAFF once NA TRBJ1-1 TRBV14
TGTGCCAGCAGCTTACATATAGATGAAGCTTTCTTT CASSLHIDEAFF NA NA TRBJ1-1 TRBV13
TGTGCCAGCAGCTTAATTAGCGGGGACCATGAGCAGTTCTTC CASSLISGDHEQFF NA TRBD2 TRBJ2-1 TRBV13
TGTGCCAGCAGCTCCTCATGGGGGGGCACGCAGTATTTT CASSSSWGGTQYF NA NA TRBJ2-3 TRBV7-2
TGTGCTAGCAGCTCCGGACAGGGGAACTACGAGCAGTACTTC CASSSGQGNYEQYF NA TRBD1 TRBJ2-7 TRBV7-7
TGTGCCAGCAGCTTAGACGGTAGCCGGGGGTGGGAGACCCAGTACTTC CASSLDGSRGWETQYF NA NA TRBJ2-5 TRBV7-2
TGTGCCAGCAGCTTGAGCTTACAGGGGGCAAAAAACTATGGCTACACCTTC CASSLSLQGAKNYGYTF NA TRBD1 TRBJ1-2 TRBV5-6